This T cell receptor beta chain was recovered during a study of blood T cell repertoires in COVID-19. Overall study context: The cDNA or gDNA used as material had been derived from T cells, B-cell-depleted T cells, or PBMCs.

TCRdb keeps only in-frame clones here, not all; method: immunoSEQ multiplex PCR. This table holds around 50,000 clones, 82% found once. Germline CDR1 is SGHTA and CDR2 is FQGTGA. Trimming left V 1 base short and J 7 bases short, with 16 bases between. This CDR3 is built from 16 residues. The source is a woman aged 55-70 years with acute or convalescent COVID-19. The sample taken for sequencing was peripheral blood. This chain links TRBV7-3 with TRBJ2-2, with D unclear. The CDR3 loop is CASSLRNPATGGELFF. The CDR3, as DNA: TGTGCCAGCAGCTTAAGGAACCCCGCAACGGGCGGGGAGCTGTTTTTT.